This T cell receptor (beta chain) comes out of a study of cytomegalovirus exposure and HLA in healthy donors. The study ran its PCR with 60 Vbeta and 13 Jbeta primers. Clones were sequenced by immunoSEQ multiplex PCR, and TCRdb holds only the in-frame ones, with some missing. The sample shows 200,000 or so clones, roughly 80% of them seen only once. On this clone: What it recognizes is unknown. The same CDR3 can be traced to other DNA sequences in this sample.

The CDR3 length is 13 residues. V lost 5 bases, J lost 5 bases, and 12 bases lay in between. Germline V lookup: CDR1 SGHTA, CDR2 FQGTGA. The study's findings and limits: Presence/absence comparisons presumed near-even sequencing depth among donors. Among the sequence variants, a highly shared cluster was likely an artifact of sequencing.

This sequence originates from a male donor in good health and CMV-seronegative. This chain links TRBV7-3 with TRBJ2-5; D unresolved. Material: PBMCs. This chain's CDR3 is CASSPSLQETQYF. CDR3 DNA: TGTGCCAGCAGCCCTTCTCTCCAGGAGACCCAGTACTTC.